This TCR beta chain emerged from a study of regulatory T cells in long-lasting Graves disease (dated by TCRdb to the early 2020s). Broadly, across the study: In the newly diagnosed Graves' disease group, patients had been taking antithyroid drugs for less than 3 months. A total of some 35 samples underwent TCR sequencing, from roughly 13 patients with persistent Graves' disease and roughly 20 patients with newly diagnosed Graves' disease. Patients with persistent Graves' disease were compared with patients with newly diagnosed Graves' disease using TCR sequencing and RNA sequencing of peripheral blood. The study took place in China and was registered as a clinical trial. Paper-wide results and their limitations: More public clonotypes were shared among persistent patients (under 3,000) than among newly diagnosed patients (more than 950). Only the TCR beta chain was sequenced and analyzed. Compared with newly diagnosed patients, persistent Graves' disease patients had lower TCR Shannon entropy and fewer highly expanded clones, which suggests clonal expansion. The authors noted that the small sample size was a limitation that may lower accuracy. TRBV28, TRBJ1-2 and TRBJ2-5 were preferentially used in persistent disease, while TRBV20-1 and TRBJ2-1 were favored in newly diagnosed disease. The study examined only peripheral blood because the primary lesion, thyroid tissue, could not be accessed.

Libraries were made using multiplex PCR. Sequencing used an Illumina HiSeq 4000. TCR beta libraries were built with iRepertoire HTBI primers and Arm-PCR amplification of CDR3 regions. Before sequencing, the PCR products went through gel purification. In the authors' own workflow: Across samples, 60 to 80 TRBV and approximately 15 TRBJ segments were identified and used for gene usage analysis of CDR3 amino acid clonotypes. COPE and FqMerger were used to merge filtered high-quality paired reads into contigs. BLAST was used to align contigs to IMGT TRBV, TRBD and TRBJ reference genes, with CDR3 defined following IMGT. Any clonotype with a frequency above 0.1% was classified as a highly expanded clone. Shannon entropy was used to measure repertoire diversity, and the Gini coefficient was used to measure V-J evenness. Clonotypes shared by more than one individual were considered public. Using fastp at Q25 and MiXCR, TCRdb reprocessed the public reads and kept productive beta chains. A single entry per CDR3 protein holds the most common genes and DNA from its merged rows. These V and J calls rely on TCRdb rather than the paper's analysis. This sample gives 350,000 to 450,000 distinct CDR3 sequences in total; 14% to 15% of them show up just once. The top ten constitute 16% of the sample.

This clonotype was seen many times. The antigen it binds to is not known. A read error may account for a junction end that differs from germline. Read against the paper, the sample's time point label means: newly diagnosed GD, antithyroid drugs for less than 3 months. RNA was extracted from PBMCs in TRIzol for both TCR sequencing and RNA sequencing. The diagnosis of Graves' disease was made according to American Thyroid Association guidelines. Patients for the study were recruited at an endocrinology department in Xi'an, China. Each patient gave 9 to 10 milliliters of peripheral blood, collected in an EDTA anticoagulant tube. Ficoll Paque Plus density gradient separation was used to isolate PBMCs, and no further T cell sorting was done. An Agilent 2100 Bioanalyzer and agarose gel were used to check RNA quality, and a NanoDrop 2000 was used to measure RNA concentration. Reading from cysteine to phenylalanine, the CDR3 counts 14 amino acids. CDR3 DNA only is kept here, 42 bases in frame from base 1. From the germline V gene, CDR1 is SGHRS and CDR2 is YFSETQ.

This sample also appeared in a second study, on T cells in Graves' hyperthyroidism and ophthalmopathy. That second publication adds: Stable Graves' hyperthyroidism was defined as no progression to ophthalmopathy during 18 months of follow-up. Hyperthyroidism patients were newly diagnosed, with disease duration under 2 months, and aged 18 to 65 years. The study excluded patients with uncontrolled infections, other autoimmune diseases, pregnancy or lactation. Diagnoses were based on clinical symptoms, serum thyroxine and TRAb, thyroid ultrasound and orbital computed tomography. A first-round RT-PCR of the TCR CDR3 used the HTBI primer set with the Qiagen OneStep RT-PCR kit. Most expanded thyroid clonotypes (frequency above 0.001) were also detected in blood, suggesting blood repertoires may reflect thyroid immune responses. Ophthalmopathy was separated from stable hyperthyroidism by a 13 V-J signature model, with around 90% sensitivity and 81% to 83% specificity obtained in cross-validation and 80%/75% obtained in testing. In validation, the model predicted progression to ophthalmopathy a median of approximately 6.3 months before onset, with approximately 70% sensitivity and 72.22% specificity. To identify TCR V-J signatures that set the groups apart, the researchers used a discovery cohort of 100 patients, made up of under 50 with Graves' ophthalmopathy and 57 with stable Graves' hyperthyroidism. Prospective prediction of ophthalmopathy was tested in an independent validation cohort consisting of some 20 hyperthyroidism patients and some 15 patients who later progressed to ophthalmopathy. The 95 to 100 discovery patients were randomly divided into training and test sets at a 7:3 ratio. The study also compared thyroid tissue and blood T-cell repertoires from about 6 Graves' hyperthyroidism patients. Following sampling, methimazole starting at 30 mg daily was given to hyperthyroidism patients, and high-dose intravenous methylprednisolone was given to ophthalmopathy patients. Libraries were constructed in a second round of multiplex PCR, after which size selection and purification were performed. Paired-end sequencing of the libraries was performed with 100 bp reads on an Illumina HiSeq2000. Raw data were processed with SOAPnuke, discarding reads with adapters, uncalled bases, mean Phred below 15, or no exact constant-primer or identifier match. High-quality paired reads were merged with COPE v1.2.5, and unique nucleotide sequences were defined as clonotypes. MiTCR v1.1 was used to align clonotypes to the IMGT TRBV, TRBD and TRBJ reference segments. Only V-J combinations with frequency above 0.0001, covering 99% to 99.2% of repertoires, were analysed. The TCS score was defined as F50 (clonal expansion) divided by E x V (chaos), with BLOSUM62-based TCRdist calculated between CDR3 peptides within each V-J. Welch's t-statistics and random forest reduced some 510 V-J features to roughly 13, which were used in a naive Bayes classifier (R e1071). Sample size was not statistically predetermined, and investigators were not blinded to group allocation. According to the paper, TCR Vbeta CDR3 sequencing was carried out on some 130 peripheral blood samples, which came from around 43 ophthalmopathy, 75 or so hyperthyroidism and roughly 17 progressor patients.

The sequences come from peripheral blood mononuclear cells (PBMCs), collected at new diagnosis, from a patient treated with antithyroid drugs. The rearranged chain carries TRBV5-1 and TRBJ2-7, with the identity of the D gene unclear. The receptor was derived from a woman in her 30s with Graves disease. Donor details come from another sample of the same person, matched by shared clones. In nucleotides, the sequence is TGTGCCAGCAGCTCAGCCGTACAGCCCTACGAGCAGTACTTC. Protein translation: CASSSAVQPYEQYF.